The rows below give T cell receptor beta chains drawn from one sample of a study of cytomegalovirus exposure and HLA in healthy donors. Sequencing was performed with immunoSEQ multiplex PCR; in TCRdb, only in-frame clones are kept and a portion is missing. The sample table sets out approximately 110,000 clones. The sequenced material came from PBMCs. The source of these receptors is a young man in good health and CMV-seronegative. Each CDR3 is given with its conserved first and last residue. The D gene is left open where the match is weak.

D	V	J	CDR3	DNA
-	TRBV11-2	TRBJ2-5	CASSLGLRQETQYF	TGTGCCAGCAGCTTAGGCTTGCGGCAAGAGACCCAGTACTTC
TRBD1	TRBV7-6	TRBJ1-1	CASSINRGSTEAFF	TGTGCCAGCAGCATAAACAGGGGCTCCACTGAAGCTTTCTTT
TRBD1	TRBV7-9	TRBJ1-1	CASSLVLSGGITEAFF	TGTGCCAGCAGCTTAGTCCTATCAGGGGGCATCACTGAAGCTTTCTTT
-	TRBV2	TRBJ1-1	CASSGQGRNTEAFF	TGTGCCAGCAGTGGGCAGGGGCGCAACACTGAAGCTTTCTTT
TRBD2	TRBV4-2	TRBJ2-1	CASSQDIAGGGEQFF	TGTGCCAGCAGCCAAGATATAGCGGGAGGAGGTGAGCAGTTCTTC
-	TRBV28	TRBJ2-7	CASSLSWQEAYEQYF	TGTGCCAGCAGTTTAAGTTGGCAGGAGGCCTACGAGCAGTACTTC
TRBD1	TRBV2	TRBJ1-6	CASSGQGESPLHF	TGTGCCAGCAGTGGGCAGGGGGAATCACCCCTCCACTTT
TRBD2	TRBV6-1	TRBJ2-7	CASSAQLAGLTYEQYF	TGTGCCAGCAGTGCCCAACTAGCGGGACTTACCTACGAGCAGTACTTC
TRBD2	TRBV10-3	TRBJ2-7	CAISDMGLAGPGEQYF	TGTGCCATCAGTGATATGGGACTAGCGGGACCCGGCGAGCAGTACTTC
TRBD1	TRBV19	TRBJ2-7	CASSIDSTGGSYEQYF	TGTGCCAGTAGTATAGACAGCACAGGGGGGAGTTACGAGCAGTACTTC
TRBD1	TRBV6-5	TRBJ2-7	CASSYAGQVSYEQYF	TGTGCCAGCAGTTACGCGGGACAGGTCTCCTACGAGCAGTACTTC
-	TRBV23-1	TRBJ2-3	CASSPRRKTSPDTQYF	TGCGCCAGCAGTCCACGACGAAAGACTTCGCCCGATACGCAGTATTTT
-	TRBV6-1	TRBJ2-7	CASSETANYEQYF	TGTGCCAGCAGTGAAACAGCTAACTACGAGCAGTACTTC
TRBD1	TRBV7-9	TRBJ2-6	CASTLLGTVGPGANVLTF	TGTGCCAGCACCCTCTTAGGGACAGTCGGGCCTGGGGCCAACGTCCTGACTTTC
-	TRBV27	TRBJ2-7	CASSIKSFGSYEQYF	TGTGCCAGCAGTATTAAAAGTTTCGGCTCCTACGAGCAGTACTTC
-	TRBV5-6	TRBJ1-1	CASSRTGLVDTEAFF	TGTGCCAGCAGCCGCACAGGGCTGGTGGACACTGAAGCTTTCTTT
-	TRBV30	TRBJ1-5	CAWGAGNQPQHF	TGTGCCTGGGGTGCAGGGAATCAGCCCCAGCATTTT
TRBD2	TRBV5-4	TRBJ2-7	CASSFSGRELNEQYF	TGTGCCAGCAGCTTCAGCGGGCGGGAGTTAAACGAGCAGTACTTC
TRBD1	TRBV5-1	TRBJ2-4	CASSVRDRAYIQYF	TGCGCCAGCAGCGTCCGGGACAGGGCTTACATTCAGTACTTC
-	TRBV4-1	TRBJ1-5	CASSPGGNQPQHF	TGCGCCAGCAGCCCCGGGGGGAATCAGCCCCAGCATTTT
TRBD1	TRBV30	TRBJ1-3	CAWSVGQGPFIGNTIYF	TGTGCCTGGAGTGTGGGACAGGGACCATTTATTGGAAACACCATATATTTT
-	TRBV19	TRBJ1-1	CASSMAGDFVRSTEAFF	TGTGCCAGTAGTATGGCAGGGGATTTTGTTAGGAGCACTGAAGCTTTCTTT
-	TRBV2	TRBJ2-1	CASSEYLARENEQFF	TGTGCCAGCAGTGAGTACCTAGCGAGGGAGAATGAGCAGTTCTTC
-	TRBV5-1	TRBJ1-1	CASSLILGTENTEAFF	TGCGCCAGCAGCTTGATTCTCGGGACTGAGAACACTGAAGCTTTCTTT
-	TRBV19	TRBJ2-1	CASSIGGGYNEQFF	TGTGCCAGTAGTATAGGAGGAGGGTACAATGAGCAGTTCTTC
TRBD2	TRBV29-1	TRBJ2-1	CSVEAVRLAAISYNEQFF	TGCAGCGTTGAAGCGGTGAGGCTAGCGGCAATCTCCTACAATGAGCAGTTCTTC
-	TRBV4-1	TRBJ1-6	CASSPRQYNSPLHF	TGCGCCAGCAGCCCCAGACAGTATAATTCACCCCTCCACTTT
-	TRBV5-1	TRBJ1-2	CASSLDRGYGYTF	TGCGCCAGCAGCTTGGATAGGGGCTATGGCTACACCTTC
-	TRBV5-6	TRBJ2-7	CASSLVGTGLSEQYF	TGTGCCAGCAGCTTGGTTGGTACAGGTCTGAGCGAGCAGTACTTC
-	TRBV5-6	TRBJ1-6	CASTQALSYNSPLHF	TGTGCCAGCACTCAGGCTTTATCCTATAATTCACCCCTCCACTTT
-	TRBV19	TRBJ2-7	CASSIVATGPFYEQYF	TGTGCCAGTAGTATAGTGGCGACAGGACCATTCTACGAGCAGTACTTC
-	TRBV30	TRBJ1-2	CACPIEKGGHGYTF	TGTGCCTGCCCCATTGAAAAGGGAGGACATGGCTACACCTTC
TRBD1	TRBV5-6	TRBJ2-7	CASSEDRGGGEQYF	TGTGCCAGCAGCGAGGACAGGGGGGGCGGCGAGCAGTACTTC
-	TRBV2	TRBJ1-2	CASRAYGYTF	TGTGCCAGCAGGGCCTATGGCTACACCTTC